These 16 T cell receptor beta chains were all obtained from the same sample, sequenced in a study of cytomegalovirus exposure and HLA in healthy donors. Use of 60 Vbeta and 13 Jbeta primers characterized the PCR. Produced via immunoSEQ multiplex PCR; TCRdb's table is partial and in-frame only. Found here are some 40,000 clones, around half of them singletons; the top ten hold roughly 6.2%. Sequencing input: PBMCs. The receptors were gathered from a woman aged 40-49 years in good health and CMV-seropositive.

The genes are TRBV6-5 and TRBJ2-5; D is possibly TRBD1 (7 bases). There are 15 residues in the CDR3. Per the germline V gene, CDR1 is MNHEY and CDR2 is SVGAGI. Trimming shortened V by 2 bases and J by 4 bases, and 14 bases separated the two germline ends. CDR3 protein: CASSYRRGRGETQYF. In DNA form, the CDR3 reads TGTGCCAGCAGTTACCGGAGGGGGCGCGGAGAGACCCAGTACTTC.

The chain links TRBV30 to TRBJ2-3, with 12 bases identical to TRBD2. With 1 base clipped from V and 2 bases from J, the junction kept 7 bases outside the gene matches. Germline CDR1 is GTSNPN and CDR2 is SVGIG (reference sequence). The CDR3 spans 17 residues. This CDR3 reads CAWSATRLAGATDTQYF. CDR3 nucleotides: TGTGCCTGGAGTGCAACTAGACTAGCGGGGGCCACAGATACGCAGTATTTT.

The rearrangement uses TRBV4-1 and TRBJ2-7; 7 nucleotides match TRBD2. Germline V gene lookup returns CDR1 MGHRA and CDR2 YSYEKL. This CDR3 comprises 17 residues. Trimming cost V 1 base and J 3 bases; bases outside gene matches: 12. The CDR3 nucleotides read TGCGCCAGCAGCCAAGCCGACCTCCTAGCGGCGGGCTACGAGCAGTACTTC. Amino acids: CASSQADLLAAGYEQYF.

The chain is built from TRBV9 and TRBJ1-5; D remains ambiguous. Germline V gene data show CDR1 as SGDLS and CDR2 as YYNGEE. The CDR3 extends over 10 amino acids. V lost 2 bases and J lost 8, with 2 bases in between. The CDR3 is CASSVEPQHF. CDR3 DNA sequence: TGTGCCAGCAGCGTCGAGCCCCAGCATTTT.

In this sample, this clone turned up a few times. This specimen includes other DNA sequences encoding the same CDR3. The rearrangement joins TRBV19 to TRBJ2-2, with a possible D match to TRBD2 (5 bases). Germline assignment: CDR1 LNHDA and CDR2 SQIVND (reference sequence). The CDR3 has 14 residues. Between the trimmed V and J ends, which lost 6 bases and 0 bases, there was a span of 8 bases. This CDR3 reads CASSPGTNTGELFF. The CDR3 nucleotides read TGTGCCAGTAGCCCGGGGACGAACACCGGGGAGCTGTTTTTT.

This sequence joins TRBV5-4 and TRBJ2-5; 12 bases align to TRBD1. CDR1 SGHNT and CDR2 YYREEE come from the germline V gene (reference sequence). CDR3 length: 16 residues. Losses at the gene ends were 3 bases for V and 5 bases for J; bases not matched to a gene: 8. In DNA, the CDR3 is TGTGCCAGCAGCTCGCCGGGACAGGGGGCGCGGGAGACCCAGTACTTC. Encoded protein: CASSSPGQGARETQYF.

This chain connects TRBV7-2 to TRBJ1-2; 8 bases are shared with TRBD1. Per the germline V gene, CDR1 is SGHTA and CDR2 is FQGNSA. This CDR3 contains 16 residues. J gave up 4 bases and V 3 bases, and 10 bases lay outside the gene matches. The CDR3 DNA sequence: TGTGCCAGCAGCTTGGCGTCCGGGACAGGAGTCTATGGCTACACCTTC. This codes for CASSLASGTGVYGYTF.

The chain uses TRBV5-4 and TRBJ2-1; 10 bases are shared with TRBD1. CDR1 is SGHNT and CDR2 is YYREEE in the germline V gene (reference sequence). This CDR3 is 15 amino acids long. With V trimmed by 4 bases and J by 2 bases, 3 bases remained unmatched. DNA for the CDR3: TGTGCCAGCAGCGTGGGACAGGGGCCCTACAATGAGCAGTTCTTC. Translated: CASSVGQGPYNEQFF.

This chain joins TRBV28 and TRBJ2-5; 10 bases agree with TRBD2. The CDR3 has 15 amino acids. CDR1 and CDR2 (germline): MDHEN, SYDVKM. The ends lost 3 bases at V and 5 bases at J; junction bases unmatched: 6. The CDR3 nucleotides read TGTGCCAGCAGTTTCTGGAGCGGGGGGGATGAGACCCAGTACTTC. Protein: CASSFWSGGDETQYF.

The chain couples TRBV5-5 to TRBJ1-6; D ambiguous. CDR1 is SGHKS, CDR2 YYEKEE, per germline (reference sequence). The CDR3 sequence is 15 residues long. V was clipped by 6 bases and J by 7 bases, with 17 bases between them. CDR3 amino acids: CASTHRQGINSPLHF. Written as DNA, the CDR3 is TGTGCCAGCACCCATCGACAAGGCATCAATTCACCCCTCCACTTT.

This sequence joins TRBV6-1 and TRBJ2-7; D is uncertain. The CDR3 has 12 amino acids. Germline CDR1 is MNHNS and CDR2 is SASEGT. V was pared by 3 bases and J by 5 bases, with 8 bases between. The CDR3 DNA reads as TGTGCCAGCAGTGATGCTAGGCACGAGCAGTACTTC. This translates into CASSDARHEQYF.

The chain couples TRBV4-2 to TRBJ1-4; tentative D call: TRBD1 (6 bases). Trimming took 1 base from V and 3 from J, leaving 12 bases between them. Germline CDR1 reads LGHNA; CDR2 reads YNFKEQ. CDR3 length: 16 amino acids. CDR3 nucleotides: TGTGCCAGCAGCCAAGGATCTACAGGGCCTAATGAAAAACTGTTTTTT. As protein: CASSQGSTGPNEKLFF.

The V gene is TRBV29-1, the J gene TRBJ1-2; D remains ambiguous. With 1 base removed from V and 3 bases from J, the gap between germline ends came to 9 bases. CDR3 size: 13 residues. CDR1 and CDR2 from the germline V gene are SQVTM and ANQGSEA. The CDR3, as DNA: TGCAGCGTTGAAGGGAAGGCGGACTATGGCTACACCTTC. This sequence encodes CSVEGKADYGYTF.

This clone was counted between two and nine times. The CDR3 spells CSVVASGGPVGTQYF. The CDR3 DNA reads TGCAGCGTTGTTGCTAGCGGGGGGCCGGTTGGGACCCAGTACTTC. J is TRBJ2-5 and V is TRBV29-1; the match to TRBD2 covers 11 bases. The germline V gene has CDR1 SQVTM and CDR2 ANQGSEA. The length of the CDR3 is 15 residues. V gave up 4 bases and J gave up 7 bases; unmatched junction bases: 11.

This rearrangement joins TRBV6-1 to TRBJ1-5; 10 bases match TRBD1. CDR1 is MNHNS and CDR2 is SASEGT in the germline V gene. The CDR3 loop spans 15 amino acids. V dropped 6 bases and J dropped 6; count of bases not matched to a gene: 8. DNA of the CDR3: TGTGCCAGCAGGCCCGGGACAGGGGTCTCTCAGCCCCAGCATTTT. Encoded protein: CASRPGTGVSQPQHF.

This rearrangement joins TRBV2 to TRBJ1-1; weak D call: TRBD1 (6 bases). Deletions cut 8 bases from V and 0 bases from J, with 13 bases between. Germline V CDR1 and CDR2: SNHLY, FYNNEI. This CDR3 region has 14 residues. The CDR3, as DNA: TGTGCCAGCGGCGGGGGCGTGATGAACACTGAAGCTTTCTTT. Its protein product is CASGGGVMNTEAFF. Together with reference TRBV2 and TRBJ1-1, the CDR3 gives the full variable domain: EPEVTQTPSHQVTQMGQEVILRCVPISNHLYFYWYRQILGQKVEFLVSFYNNEISEKSEIFDDQFSVERPDGSNFTLKIRSTKLEDSAMYFCASGGGVMNTEAFFGQGTRLTVV.